This T cell receptor (beta chain) was obtained from a study of blood T cell repertoires in COVID-19 (dated by TCRdb to the early 2020s). With respect to the entire study: Samples from collaborators originated in the United States, Italy and Spain and spanned both the acute and convalescent phases of COVID-19. Subjects who had been exposed to COVID-19, were actively infected with it, or had recovered from it provided the deeply sampled blood TCRbeta repertoires that made up the dataset. The samples were drawn from two sources: the first 160 participants of the ongoing ImmuneRACE study, and 1,254 subjects contributed by 6 global collaborators. The prospective study material was composed of cDNA or gDNA derived from T cells, B-cell-depleted T cells, or PBMCs. The repertoires were released in a freely available public database intended as a resource for research on the immune response to SARS-CoV-2. The sample metadata nearly always contained a de-identified subject ID, COVID-19 status, age in years and sex. HLA class I and class II types, where available, came from metadata supplied by the sample provider rather than from assay-based typing. General conclusions and limits of the study: The amount of clinical and demographic metadata varied by source and participant and was provided uncurated.

At the junction V is shortened by 4 bases and J by 2 bases; bases outside the gene matches: 10. The CDR3 sequence holds 17 residues, the cysteine and phenylalanine included. Left in the record is the CDR3 DNA by itself, 51 bases read in frame from the first base. According to the germline V gene, CDR1 reads SGHRS and CDR2 reads YFSETQ. The immunoSEQ Assay, a bias-controlled multiplex PCR, was used to amplify TCRbeta CDR3 regions from genomic DNA. The paper's data handling went like this. Nucleated cell counts per sample were estimated from amplification of reference gene primers within the assay. To quantify the absolute abundance of each unique TCRbeta CDR3 rearrangement, sequence reads were collapsed and filtered. For each sample, productive Simpson clonality was calculated as the square root of Simpson's diversity index across productive rearrangements. Drawn from immuneACCESS, this table holds only the in-frame rearrangements with V and J called that TCRdb kept. Clones are partly lost; checked studies trace under half to an unresolved V gene and leave the rest unexplained. That table is the source of V, J and clone size, and D and trimming were worked out from the DNA. Here the sample has under 250,000 clones; over 80% occur a single time. The ten largest make up about 4% of the sample.

This clone was detected a few times. Its antigen remains undetermined. No base quality information exists; no much larger clone differs at one position. In the prospective study, participants were roughly 18 to 100 years old, resided in about two dozen geographic areas of the United States, and were enrolled through a virtual design. In the prospective study, cohorts were assigned on the basis of participant-reported clinical history obtained from a screening survey and a study questionnaire. Exposed participants had been in contact, within 2 weeks of entering the study, with a person who had a PCR-confirmed or clinician-diagnosed case of COVID-19. Mobile phlebotomists in the prospective study collected whole blood, serum and a nasopharyngeal or oropharyngeal swab from every participant. Additional blood draws and questionnaires over an approximately 2-month period could optionally be provided by prospective study participants. Before DNA extraction, blood samples from the prospective study were shipped at room temperature or frozen.

Sequencing input: PBMCs or T cells enriched from blood (not recorded which). This receptor was taken from a woman in her 30s who had been exposed to COVID-19. Recombination joined TRBV5-1 with TRBJ1-5; 9 middle bases align to TRBD1. The bases read TGCGCCAGCAGCCCCGGGACAGGGAAACGTGGCAATCAGCCCCAGCATTTT. The resulting protein is CASSPGTGKRGNQPQHF.